Listed below are T cell receptor beta chains from one sample, sequenced in a study of CD8 T cells in Susac syndrome. One entry per CDR3 protein results from TCRdb running MiXCR on the immunoSEQ multiplex PCR reads. The sample yields around 200,000 distinct CDR3 sequences, 85% to 95% seen once. The sequenced sample consisted of CD4+ T cells from PBMCs. All receptors come from a human donor with multiple sclerosis. Each CDR3 is given with its conserved first and last residue. The D gene is left open where the match is weak. Clone size is given for some rows only: seen once, a few or many times, or a class if the clone is expanded.

CDR3nt | CDR3aa | v_gene | abundance | d_gene | j_gene
TGCAGCGGCCTTGCGGGTCTGAACACTGAAGCTTTCTTT | CSGLAGLNTEAFF | TRBV29-1 | . | . | TRBJ1-1
TGTGCCAGCAGTTCAGGGGGCGCCGATCAGCCCCAGCATTTT | CASSSGGADQPQHF | TRBV27 | . | TRBD1 | TRBJ1-5
TGTGCCAGCAGCACCGGGACAGGCTTCAATGAGCAGTTCTTC | CASSTGTGFNEQFF | TRBV7-9 | . | TRBD1 | TRBJ2-1
TGTGCCTGGAGTGTTGAGCAGACGTACAATGAGCAGTTCTTC | CAWSVEQTYNEQFF | TRBV30 | . | . | TRBJ2-1
TGCAGTGCTAGAGAGGACTCCCAGTATTTT | CSAREDSQYF | TRBV20-1 | once | . | TRBJ2-3
TGTGCCGGGACTAGCGGGGCCCTTAGCACAGATACGCAGTATTTT | CAGTSGALSTDTQYF | TRBV2 | . | TRBD2 | TRBJ2-3
TGCGCCAGCAGCTTGGACAGGCCTATGAACACTGAAGCTTTCTTT | CASSLDRPMNTEAFF | TRBV5-1 | once | . | TRBJ1-1
TGTGCCAGCAGCAAAGGACATGCTGGGGCCAACGTCCTGACTTTC | CASSKGHAGANVLTF | TRBV4-2 | . | . | TRBJ2-6
TGCAGTGCTAGAGGCGCTGGGCTGAAGACCCAGTACTTC | CSARGAGLKTQYF | TRBV20-1 | . | . | TRBJ2-5
TGTGCCAGCAGGGTAACAGGGAATACCGGGGAGCTGTTTTTT | CASRVTGNTGELFF | TRBV6-5 | . | . | TRBJ2-2
TGCAGCGTTGAAAGGGACAACAATAACTATGGCTACACCTTC | CSVERDNNNYGYTF | TRBV29-1 | . | . | TRBJ1-2
TGTGCCAGCAGTCACGGACTAGCGGGGAGCACAGATACGCAGTATTTT | CASSHGLAGSTDTQYF | TRBV27 | . | TRBD2 | TRBJ2-3
TGTGCCTGGAGTGCAACTAGCGGGGGGGCCATCGAGCAGTTCTTC | CAWSATSGGAIEQFF | TRBV30 | . | TRBD2 | TRBJ2-1
TGTGCCTGGAGTGTACTAGGGGAAGGCTACACCTTC | CAWSVLGEGYTF | TRBV30 | . | . | TRBJ1-2
TGTGCCAGCAGCCACGGAATAGCGGGGGGTTACAATGAGCAGTTCTTC | CASSHGIAGGYNEQFF | TRBV3-1 | . | TRBD2 | TRBJ2-1
TGTGCCAGCAGCCCCAAAGACAGGGGGCTGGGTGAGCAGTACTTC | CASSPKDRGLGEQYF | TRBV9 | . | TRBD1 | TRBJ2-7
TGCAGCGGCGGTAGGGGCGGTGTGAACACTGAAGCTTTCTTT | CSGGRGGVNTEAFF | TRBV29-1 | . | . | TRBJ1-1
TGTGCCAGCAGCCAAAGGAGCTACAATGAGCAGTTCTTC | CASSQRSYNEQFF | TRBV3-1 | . | . | TRBJ2-1
TGTGCCAGCAGTGTACAGGGGTCCTACGAGCAGTACTTC | CASSVQGSYEQYF | TRBV2 | . | TRBD1 | TRBJ2-7
TGCAGTGCTTATTCTGGGTCGTCAGCCACAGATACGCAGTATTTT | CSAYSGSSATDTQYF | TRBV20-1 | . | . | TRBJ2-3
TGTGCCAGCTCGAGCTATTCGGAGACCCAGTACTTC | CASSSYSETQYF | TRBV12-3/TRBV12-4 | . | . | TRBJ2-5
TGTGCCAGCAGCTCAACCCTGACCGCCTCGGGCTACACCTTC | CASSSTLTASGYTF | TRBV7-9 | . | . | TRBJ1-2
TGTGCCAGCAGCCCCCAACCCGGCGGGGGGGGTTATTCACCCCTCCACTTT | CASSPQPGGGGYSPLHF | TRBV9 | . | . | TRBJ1-6
TGTGCCAGCAGCCCTGACAGGATGGGGTATGGCTACACCTTC | CASSPDRMGYGYTF | TRBV2 | . | . | TRBJ1-2
TGCAGTGCCTTAAGGGGACAGGGGGCCACCGGGGAGCTGTTTTTT | CSALRGQGATGELFF | TRBV20-1 | . | TRBD1 | TRBJ2-2
TGTGCCAGCAGCTCTCTGATTGAAAACATTCAGTACTTC | CASSSLIENIQYF | TRBV7-2 | . | . | TRBJ2-4
TGTGCCAGCAGTTTAGCGAGGGTGGAGCAGCCCCAGCATTTT | CASSLARVEQPQHF | TRBV12-3/TRBV12-4 | . | . | TRBJ1-5
TGTGCCAGCAGCCCGTCCGCTTATCAGCCCCAGCATTTT | CASSPSAYQPQHF | TRBV3-1 | . | . | TRBJ1-5
TGTGCCAGCAGCGGAACTAGCGGGGGACTCTACGAGCAGTACTTC | CASSGTSGGLYEQYF | TRBV9 | . | TRBD2 | TRBJ2-7
TGCAGTGCTAGCCGGGACAGGGGGCGGCGCGAACCCCAGCATTTT | CSASRDRGRREPQHF | TRBV20-1 | . | TRBD1 | TRBJ1-5
TGCAGTGCTAGAGGTCTAGCATTCTCTCATTCAGATACGCAGTATTTT | CSARGLAFSHSDTQYF | TRBV20-1 | . | . | TRBJ2-3
TGCAGCGTCATATCGGCGTCAGTTGAAGCTTTCTTT | CSVISASVEAFF | TRBV29-1 | . | . | TRBJ1-1
TGTGCCAGCAGCGTAGACCAGGCCGGGGAGCTGTTTTTT | CASSVDQAGELFF | TRBV9 | . | . | TRBJ2-2
TGTGCCAGCAGTTACACGGGACTCTACACAGATACGCAGTATTTT | CASSYTGLYTDTQYF | TRBV9 | . | . | TRBJ2-3
TGTGCCAGCAGGGGGACTTTTTTTTACGAGCAGTACTTC | CASRGTFFYEQYF | TRBV6-6 | . | . | TRBJ2-7
TGTGCCGGGGGACAGGGGGACCGAGAGACCCAGTACTTC | CAGGQGDRETQYF | TRBV30 | . | TRBD1 | TRBJ2-5